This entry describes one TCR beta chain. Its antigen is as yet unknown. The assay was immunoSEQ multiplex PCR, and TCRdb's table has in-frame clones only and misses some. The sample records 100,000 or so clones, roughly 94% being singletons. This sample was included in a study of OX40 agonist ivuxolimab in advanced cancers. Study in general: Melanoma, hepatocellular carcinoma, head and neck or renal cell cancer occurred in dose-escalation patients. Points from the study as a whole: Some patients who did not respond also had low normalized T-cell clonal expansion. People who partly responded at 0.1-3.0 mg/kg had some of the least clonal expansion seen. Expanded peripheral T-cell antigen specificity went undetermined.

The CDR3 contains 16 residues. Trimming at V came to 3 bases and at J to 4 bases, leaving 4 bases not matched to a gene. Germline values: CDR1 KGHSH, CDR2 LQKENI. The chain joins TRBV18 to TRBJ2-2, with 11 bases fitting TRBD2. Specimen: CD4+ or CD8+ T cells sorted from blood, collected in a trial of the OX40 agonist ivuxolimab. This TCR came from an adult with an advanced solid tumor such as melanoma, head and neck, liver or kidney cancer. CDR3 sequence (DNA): TGTGCCAGCTCACCCTTGGGGACTAGCGGCACCGGGGAGCTGTTTTTT. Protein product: CASSPLGTSGTGELFF.